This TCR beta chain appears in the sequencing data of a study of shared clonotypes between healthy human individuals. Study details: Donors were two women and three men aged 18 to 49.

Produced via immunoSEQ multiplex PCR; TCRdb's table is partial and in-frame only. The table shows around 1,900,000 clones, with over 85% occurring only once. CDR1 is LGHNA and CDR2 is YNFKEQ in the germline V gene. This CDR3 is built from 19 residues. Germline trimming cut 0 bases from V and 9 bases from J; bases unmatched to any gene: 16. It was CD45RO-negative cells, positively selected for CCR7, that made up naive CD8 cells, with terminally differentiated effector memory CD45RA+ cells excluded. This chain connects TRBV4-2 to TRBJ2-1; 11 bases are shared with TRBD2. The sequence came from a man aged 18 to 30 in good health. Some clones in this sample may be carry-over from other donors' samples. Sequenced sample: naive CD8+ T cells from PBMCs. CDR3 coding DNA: TGTGCCAGCAGCCAAGATTTCGGGACCCAGACTAGCGGGAAACTTGAGCAGTTCTTC. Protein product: CASSQDFGTQTSGKLEQFF.